The present TCR beta chain was sequenced within a study of shared clonotypes between healthy human individuals. Whole-study context: The donors, two women and a few men, were aged 18 to 49. Study observations and caveats: Limitation of the genetic and exposure-history diversity represented came from the few donors.

The CDR3 spans 15 residues. Germline V gives CDR1 SEHNR, CDR2 FQNEAQ (reference sequence). V was pared by 5 bases and J by 4 bases, with 7 bases of the junction left unmatched. TCRdb's copy holds only in-frame clones and misses some; the assay was immunoSEQ multiplex PCR. The table records 1,400,000 or so clones, approximately 98.5% of them present only once. Concerning this clone itself: The target antigen is unknown.

The sequencing input was naive CD4+ T cells sorted from blood. Subset described: CD45RA+ positively selected. This chain uses TRBV7-9 with TRBJ2-7; TRBD2 agrees at 11 bases. The clonotype comes from a man under 40 in good health. CDR3 in DNA: TGTGCCAGCAGCCATAGCGGGAGGGCCTTATACGAGCAGTACTTC. It encodes CASSHSGRALYEQYF.